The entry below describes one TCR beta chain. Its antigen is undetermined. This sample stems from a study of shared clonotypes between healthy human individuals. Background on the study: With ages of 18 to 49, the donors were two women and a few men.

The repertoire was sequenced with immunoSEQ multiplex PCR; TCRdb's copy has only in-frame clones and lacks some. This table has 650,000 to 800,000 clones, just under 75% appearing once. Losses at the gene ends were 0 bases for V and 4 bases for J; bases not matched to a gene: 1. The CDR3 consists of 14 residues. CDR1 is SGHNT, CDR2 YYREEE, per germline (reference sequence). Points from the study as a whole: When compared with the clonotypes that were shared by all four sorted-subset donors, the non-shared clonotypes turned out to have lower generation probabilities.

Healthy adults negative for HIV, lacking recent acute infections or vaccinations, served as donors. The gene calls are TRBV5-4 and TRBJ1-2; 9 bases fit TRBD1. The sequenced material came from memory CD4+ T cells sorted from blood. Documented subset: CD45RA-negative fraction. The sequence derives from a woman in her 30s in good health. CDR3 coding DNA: TGTGCCAGCAGCTTGGAGGACAGGGGCTATGGCTACACCTTC. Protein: CASSLEDRGYGYTF.